The next 4 T cell receptor beta chains were all read from a single sample in a study of T cell repertoires in cytomegalovirus infection. TCRdb passed the reads through MiXCR, listing each CDR3 protein once. The data contain some 920,000 distinct CDR3 sequences, roughly 31% of them singletons. Antigens for these TCRs are unknown. Here the sequenced sample was cultured CD8+ T cells from PBMCs, taken from culture after CMV antigen stimulation. The receptor source for this set is a human donor in good health (CMV status not recorded). Some clones in this sample may be carry-over from other donors' samples.

The chain recombines TRBV4-1 with TRBJ2-1; D is undetermined. The V and J ends lost 4 bases and 7 bases respectively, with 11 bases between them. The germline CDR1 and CDR2 sequences are MGHRA and YSYEKL. CDR3 size: 13 residues. CDR3 loop: CASSPYLLNEQFF. In DNA, the CDR3 is TGCGCCAGCAGCCCTTACCTTCTAAATGAGCAGTTCTTC.

Comments on this clonotype: This may come from a read error, since a much larger clone is one base off. CDR3 bases: TGTGCCAGCAGCTTAGCGGCAGGACTCTCCTACAAGCAGTACTTC. It translates to CASSLAAGLSYKQYF. This chain links TRBV7-2 with TRBJ2-7; D is possibly TRBD2 (5 bases). The CDR3 runs to 15 residues. Germline-derived CDR1 and CDR2 are SGHTA and FQGNSA.

V is TRBV5-6 and J is TRBJ2-1; D might be TRBD1 (5 bases). This CDR3 is 12 amino acids long. The germline CDR1 and CDR2 sequences are SGHDT and YYEEEE. Trimming removed 1 base from V and 10 bases from J, with 9 bases in between. CDR3 sequence: CASSLRHREQFF. The CDR3 nucleotides read TGTGCCAGCAGCTTGAGGCACAGGGAGCAGTTCTTC. Together with reference TRBV5-6 and TRBJ2-1, the CDR3 gives the full variable domain: DAGVTQSPTHLIKTRGQQVTLRCSPKSGHDTVSWYQQALGQGPQFIFQYYEEEERQRGNFPDRFSGHQFPNYSSELNVNALLLGDSALYLCASSLRHREQFFGPGTRLTVL.

This chain joins TRBV20-1 and TRBJ2-7, with 9 bases matching TRBD2. Trimming cost V 6 bases and J 2 bases; bases outside gene matches: 5. This CDR3 region has 13 residues. The germline V gene encodes CDR1 DFQATT and CDR2 SNEGSKA (reference sequence). The CDR3 nucleotides are TGCAGTGCACGAGCGGGGGGCGCCTACGAGCAGTACGTC. Translation gives CSARAGGAYEQYV.